This note documents a single T cell receptor beta chain sequence. The data are from a study of glioma-infiltrating T cells after dendritic cell vaccination. Germline V gene sequence: CDR1 LNHDA, CDR2 SQIVND (reference sequence). This CDR3 is 15 amino acids long. The V gene end was trimmed by 2 bases and the J gene end by 6 bases; junction bases not matched to a gene: 8. The table came from immunoSEQ multiplex PCR; TCRdb's copy has only in-frame clones and leaves some out. This sample has some 70,000 clones, with about 86% found just once. J is TRBJ1-2 and V is TRBV19; 8 nucleotides match TRBD1. The sequenced sample was blood, obtained before dendritic cell vaccination. This clonotype was sampled from a human donor with glioblastoma. CDR3 in amino acids: CASSIRTGTVDGYTF. The CDR3, as DNA: TGTGCCAGTAGTATACGGACAGGGACTGTGGATGGCTACACCTTC.